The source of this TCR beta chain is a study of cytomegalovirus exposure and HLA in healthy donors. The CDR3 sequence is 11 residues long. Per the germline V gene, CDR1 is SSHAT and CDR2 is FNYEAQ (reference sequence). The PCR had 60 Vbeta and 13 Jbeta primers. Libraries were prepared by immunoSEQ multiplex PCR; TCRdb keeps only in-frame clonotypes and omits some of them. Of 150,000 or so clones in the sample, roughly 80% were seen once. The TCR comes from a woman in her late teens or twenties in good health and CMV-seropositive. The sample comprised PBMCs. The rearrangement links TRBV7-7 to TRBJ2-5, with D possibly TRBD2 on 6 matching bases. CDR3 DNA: TGTGCTATCGGACTAATCGAGACCCAGTACTTC. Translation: CAIGLIETQYF.